One and the same sample provided the 18 T cell receptor beta chains below, sequenced in a study of blood T cell repertoires in COVID-19. Data came from immunoSEQ multiplex PCR; TCRdb stores just in-frame clones and leaves some out. The table has 200,000 to 300,000 clones, about 83% seen once. Sequencing was carried out using PBMCs or T cells enriched from blood (not recorded which). The receptors come from a woman in her thirties or forties who had been exposed to COVID-19.

This rearrangement joins TRBV23-1 to TRBJ1-6; 8 nucleotides align to TRBD1. TRBV23-1 is treated as an ORF (open reading frame) with a function not yet certain. With 3 bases clipped from V and 4 bases from J, the junction kept 5 bases outside the gene matches. This CDR3 comprises 16 residues. As DNA, the CDR3 is TGCGCCAGCAGTCACCCCCGGGACAGGTATAATTCACCCCTCCACTTT. Translation: CASSHPRDRYNSPLHF.

In its sample, this clone was seen a few times. The chain combines TRBV10-3 with TRBJ1-3; 12 bases line up with TRBD1. The CDR3 totals 18 residues. J gave up 3 bases and V 2 bases, and 8 bases lay outside the gene matches. Germline CDR1 is ENHRY and CDR2 is SYGVKD. This CDR3 reads CAISERGTGGRYGNTIYF. CDR3 sequence (DNA): TGTGCCATCAGTGAGCGGGGGACAGGGGGCCGATATGGAAACACCATATATTTT.

This chain joins TRBV3-1 (or the pseudogene TRBV3-2) and TRBJ2-3, with D perhaps matching TRBD2 (5 bases). The germline gives CDR1 LGHDT, CDR2 YNNKEL (reference sequence). V was shortened by 0 bases and J by 8 bases, with 12 bases between the two germline ends. The CDR3 extends over 14 amino acids. CDR3 residues: CASSQEADTSTQYF. CDR3 nucleotides: TGTGCCAGCAGCCAAGAGGCCGACACTAGTACGCAGTATTTT.

This clone was observed once. The chain uses TRBV7-9 and TRBJ2-7; 7 nucleotides align to TRBD1. Trimming cost V 3 bases and J 3 bases; bases outside gene matches: 2. This CDR3 comprises 13 residues. Germline CDR1 SEHNR, CDR2 FQNEAQ (reference sequence). The CDR3: CASSLGQIYEQYF. The CDR3 coding sequence is TGTGCCAGCAGCTTGGGACAGATCTACGAGCAGTACTTC.

This clone occurred a few times. V and J are TRBV9 and TRBJ1-6, with 7 nucleotides matching TRBD1. Germline-derived CDR1 and CDR2 are SGDLS and YYNGEE. J was trimmed by 10 bases and V by 4 bases; bases with no gene match: 11. This CDR3 region has 15 residues. The CDR3 spells CASSSTGEGWSPLHF. CDR3 in DNA: TGTGCCAGCAGCTCAACAGGGGAAGGTTGGTCACCCCTCCACTTT.

This clone has a single count. CDR3 coding DNA: TGTGCCAGCAGTCCTACCGGTTTAGCGGGACCCACCTACGAGCAGTACTTC. Amino acid sequence: CASSPTGLAGPTYEQYF. This chain joins TRBV6-6 and TRBJ2-7; 8 nucleotides agree with TRBD2. Germline V gives CDR1 MNHNY, CDR2 SVGAGI (reference sequence). Trimming took 5 bases from V and 2 from J; bases not matched to a gene: 14. CDR3 length: 17 amino acids.

The chain employs TRBV18 and TRBJ1-1; 8 bases are shared with TRBD1. Germline lookup yields CDR1 KGHSH and CDR2 LQKENI. The V segment lost 6 bases and the J segment 3 bases; nucleotides outside the gene matches: 12. There are 16 residues in the CDR3. In DNA, the CDR3 is TGTGCCAGCTCCCTCGGACAGGGAGGGGCGGACACTGAAGCTTTCTTT. It yields the protein CASSLGQGGADTEAFF.

The chain combines TRBV19 with TRBJ2-7; TRBD2 agrees at 8 bases. V lost 5 bases to trimming and J lost 0 bases; unmatched junction nucleotides: 3. This CDR3 is built from 14 residues. CDR1 and CDR2 from the germline V gene are LNHDA and SQIVND (reference sequence). This CDR3 is CASSFTSGSYEQYF. The CDR3 DNA is TGTGCCAGTAGTTTTACTAGCGGCTCCTACGAGCAGTACTTC.

The V and J genes are TRBV6-6 and TRBJ1-6; D is perhaps TRBD1 (5 bases). The germline V gene encodes CDR1 MNHNY and CDR2 SVGAGI (reference sequence). The CDR3 sequence is 13 residues long. Trimming took off 11 bases at V and 9 bases at J, with 17 bases between the two ends. In DNA form, the CDR3 reads TGTGCCGCGGGGGAGGGAGAGGGTTCACCCCTCCACTTT. Protein: CAAGEGEGSPLHF.

V gene TRBV19 combines with J gene TRBJ1-6; 9 bases agree with TRBD1. CDR1 and CDR2 from the germline V gene are LNHDA and SQIVND (reference sequence). The V gene end was trimmed by 10 bases and the J gene end by 10 bases; junction bases not matched to a gene: 8. This CDR3 spans 13 amino acids. The CDR3 DNA sequence: TGTGCCATAGACGGGACAGGGATCTCACCCCTCCACTTT. It codes for CAIDGTGISPLHF.

The rearrangement links TRBV7-3 to TRBJ2-7; 7 nucleotides match TRBD1. The J segment lost 3 bases and the V segment lost 4 bases, leaving 3 bases of the junction unmatched. Germline V CDR1 and CDR2: SGHTA, FQGTGA. CDR3 length equals 13 residues. CDR3 region: CASSSPGGYEQYF. The CDR3 nucleotides read TGTGCCAGCAGCTCCCCAGGGGGCTACGAGCAGTACTTC.

V usage is TRBV5-1 and J usage is TRBJ1-1; TRBD1 might be the D (6 bases). The V and J ends lost 2 bases and 4 bases respectively, with 24 bases between them. CDR1 is SGHRS, CDR2 YFSETQ, per germline. This CDR3 contains 18 residues. The CDR3 DNA sequence: TGCGCCAGCAGCTTTTCCTATTCTGGCCAGGGGTCGGGCACTGAAGCTTTCTTT. Amino acid sequence: CASSFSYSGQGSGTEAFF.

V and J are TRBV1 and TRBJ2-3; the table's TRBD2 call for D was not verified on the DNA. TRBV1 is designated a pseudogene. The CDR3 is 20 amino acids. The CDR3 loop is CTSSQDLGGGHASCTDTQYF. CDR3 nucleotide sequence: TGCACCAGCAGCCAAGATCTTGGCGGGGGGCACGCCTCGTGCACAGATACGCAGTATTTT.

The V gene is TRBV28, the J gene TRBJ1-5, with D tentatively TRBD1 (5 bases). CDR1 is MDHEN, CDR2 SYDVKM, per germline. V lost 8 bases and J 4 bases, leaving 12 bases between the germline ends. This CDR3 spans 13 amino acids. The CDR3 nucleotides are TGTGCCAGCGCCCGCGGGGGTAATCAGCCCCAGCATTTT. Translating it yields CASARGGNQPQHF.

V is TRBV19 and J is TRBJ2-2; D is possibly TRBD1 (5 bases). The CDR3 runs 16 residues. Germline CDR1 LNHDA, CDR2 SQIVND (reference sequence). The V end was cut by 6 bases, the J end by 2 bases, with 16 bases between. This CDR3 reads CASSLNQGFNTGELFF. In DNA form, the CDR3 reads TGTGCCAGTAGCTTGAACCAGGGTTTTAACACCGGGGAGCTGTTTTTT.

V is TRBV6-5 and J is TRBJ1-5; 7 bases match TRBD1. The CDR3 covers 12 residues. V was pared by 8 bases and J by 7 bases, with 5 bases of the junction left unmatched. CDR1 and CDR2 (germline): MNHEY, SVGAGI. The CDR3 protein is CASLGGGQPQHF. The CDR3 nucleotides are TGTGCCAGCTTAGGGGGCGGCCAGCCCCAGCATTTT.

The V call is TRBV7-6, the J call TRBJ1-3; TRBD1 agrees at 7 bases. The CDR3 extends over 15 amino acids. Trimming cost V 0 bases and J 3 bases; bases outside gene matches: 2. CDR1 and CDR2 from the germline V gene are SGHVS and FNYEAQ. DNA of the CDR3: TGTGCCAGCAGCTTAGCGACAGGGCATGGAAACACCATATATTTT. Protein product: CASSLATGHGNTIYF.

The V call is TRBV6-1, the J call TRBJ1-2; the D gene is possibly TRBD1 (5 bases). V gave up 3 bases and J gave up 8 bases, with 7 bases separating them. The CDR3 length is 11 residues. Germline CDR1 reads MNHNS; CDR2 reads SASEGT. Here the CDR3 reads CASSEGGGYTF. The CDR3 DNA reads as TGTGCCAGCAGTGAGGGGGGGGGCTACACCTTC.